The 16 T cell receptor beta chains below come from one sample, sequenced in a study of blood T cell repertoires in COVID-19. Clones were sequenced by immunoSEQ multiplex PCR, and TCRdb holds only the in-frame ones, with some missing. The table lists 200,000 to 250,000 clones, more than 80% of them singletons. The sample comprised peripheral blood. The receptors derive from a woman aged 25-40 years with COVID-19, enrolled during active disease.

This clone showed up just a few times. The chain uses TRBV7-9 and TRBJ1-1; 7 nucleotides agree with TRBD1. Germline V gene sequence: CDR1 SEHNR, CDR2 FQNEAQ (reference sequence). V lost 4 bases to trimming and J lost 1 base; unmatched junction nucleotides: 3. This CDR3 has 14 amino acids. The CDR3 DNA follows: TGTGCCAGCAGCTGGACAGGATCGAACACTGAAGCTTTCTTT. It yields the protein CASSWTGSNTEAFF.

The rearrangement uses TRBV3-1 (or the pseudogene TRBV3-2) and TRBJ2-1; 10 bases align to TRBD1. Per the germline V gene, CDR1 is LGHDT and CDR2 is YNNKEL (reference sequence). The CDR3 extends over 20 amino acids. After removal of 5 bases from V and 8 bases from J, the junction contained 24 bases not matched to a gene. This CDR3 reads CASSTQISTGGLRYSHEQFF. CDR3 DNA sequence: TGTGCCAGCAGCACCCAAATCTCGACAGGGGGCTTGAGATATAGCCATGAGCAGTTCTTC.

Remarks on this clone: Within the sample, other DNA sequences also encode this same CDR3. The chain combines TRBV12-3 or TRBV12-4 with TRBJ2-5; the D is unclear. CDR3 size: 13 residues. Trimming took 3 bases from V and 1 from J, leaving 6 bases between them. This CDR3 reads CASSFNSQETQYF. Written as DNA, the CDR3 is TGTGCCAGCAGTTTCAACAGCCAAGAGACCCAGTACTTC.

This chain links TRBV19 with TRBJ1-4; 8 nucleotides align to TRBD1. The trim removed 6 bases at V and 5 bases at J, leaving 8 bases unmatched. The CDR3 spans 15 residues. The germline CDR1 and CDR2 sequences are LNHDA and SQIVND (reference sequence). This chain's CDR3 is CASRSRQGLNEKLFF. CDR3 DNA: TGTGCCAGTAGATCTCGACAGGGGCTAAATGAAAAACTGTTTTTT. The full variable domain, in which reference TRBV19 and TRBJ1-4 provide the parts outside the CDR3, is DGGITQSPKYLFRKEGQNVTLSCEQNLNHDAMYWYRQDPGQGLRLIYYSQIVNDFQKGDIAEGYSVSREKKESFPLTVTSAQKNPTAFYLCASRSRQGLNEKLFFGSGTQLSVL.

The rearrangement uses TRBV11-3 and TRBJ2-6; 8 bases are a match to TRBD2. With V trimmed by 5 bases and J by 12 bases, 15 bases remained unmatched. The CDR3 contains 16 residues. The germline gives CDR1 SGHNT, CDR2 YENEEA. CDR3 residues: CASSPREGPERGVLTF. As DNA, the CDR3 is TGTGCCAGCAGCCCCCGGGAGGGCCCCGAAAGAGGCGTCCTGACTTTC.

The chain has TRBV9 and TRBJ2-7; 7 bases align to TRBD1. Germline V CDR1 and CDR2: SGDLS, YYNGEE. The CDR3 length is 14 residues. V dropped 2 bases and J dropped 4; count of bases not matched to a gene: 6. DNA for the CDR3: TGTGCCAGCAGCGTGGGACAGAGTGGTTACGAGCAGTACTTC. The encoded protein is CASSVGQSGYEQYF.

The CDR3 DNA sequence: TGTGCCAGCAGCTCTCTAGCGGGGAACACCGGGGAGCTGTTTTTT. It encodes CASSSLAGNTGELFF. The chain joins TRBV6-5 to TRBJ2-2, with TRBD2 matching 8 bases. The CDR3 has 15 residues. The germline V gene has CDR1 MNHEY and CDR2 SVGAGI. The ends lost 6 bases at V and 1 base at J; junction bases unmatched: 4.

V is TRBV18 and J is TRBJ2-7, with a possible D match to TRBD1 (6 bases). Trimming stripped 6 bases from V and 2 bases from J, with 14 bases between. Germline V lookup: CDR1 KGHSH, CDR2 LQKENI. The CDR3 length is 14 residues. DNA of the CDR3: TGTGCCAGCTCCCCCCTGGGGGACACCTACGAGCAGTACTTC. Amino acid sequence: CASSPLGDTYEQYF.

This clone was found once. The rearrangement links TRBV7-3 to TRBJ2-3; 10 nucleotides align to TRBD1. Unmatched junction bases numbered 3, after V lost 6 bases and J lost 0 bases. The CDR3 has 15 amino acids. Germline V gives CDR1 SGHTA, CDR2 FQGTGA. The CDR3 coding sequence is TGTGCCAGCAGACTGACAGGGGGCAGCACAGATACGCAGTATTTT. Its translation: CASRLTGGSTDTQYF.

The chain carries TRBV7-9 and TRBJ2-1, with 14 bases matching TRBD2. Trimming cost V 6 bases and J 4 bases; bases outside gene matches: 8. The CDR3 has 17 amino acids. In germline, CDR1 is SEHNR, CDR2 FQNEAQ (reference sequence). The CDR3 protein is CASSHSGLAGGYNEQFF. The DNA of the CDR3 is TGTGCCAGCAGTCATTCCGGACTAGCGGGAGGATACAATGAGCAGTTCTTC.

The chain joins TRBV13 to TRBJ2-1, with D perhaps TRBD1 (5 bases). CDR1 is PRHDT, CDR2 FYEKMQ, per germline (reference sequence). V lost 0 bases, J lost 6 bases, and 9 bases lay in between. The CDR3 loop spans 14 amino acids. The CDR3 reads CASSLGQVLNEQFF. The CDR3, as DNA: TGTGCCAGCAGCTTAGGACAGGTTCTCAATGAGCAGTTCTTC.

This clone was detected only once. The chain joins TRBV11-2 to TRBJ2-1; the match to TRBD2 covers 10 bases. The CDR3 loop spans 17 amino acids. The J segment lost 0 bases and the V segment lost 5 bases, leaving 7 bases of the junction unmatched. Germline V gene sequence: CDR1 SGHAT, CDR2 FQNNGV. In DNA form, the CDR3 reads TGTGCCAGCAGCCCCGAGGGGACTAGCGACTCCTACAATGAGCAGTTCTTC. Its translation is CASSPEGTSDSYNEQFF.

The rearrangement joins TRBV6-1 to TRBJ1-2; possible D gene TRBD1, 6 bases. This CDR3 is built from 14 residues. V was clipped by 2 bases and J by 4 bases, with 11 bases between them. CDR1 MNHNS and CDR2 SASEGT come from the germline V gene. The CDR3 DNA is TGTGCCAGCAGTGAACGGGAAGGGGGCTATGGCTACACCTTC. This translates into CASSEREGGYGYTF.

The chain combines TRBV6-5 with TRBJ2-7; no clear D. V shed 8 bases and J shed 3 bases, with 14 bases lying between them. Germline CDR1 is MNHEY and CDR2 is SVGAGI. The CDR3 has 13 amino acids. Here the CDR3 reads CASVTSTNYEQYF. CDR3 in DNA: TGTGCCAGCGTTACCTCGACAAACTACGAGCAGTACTTC.

CDR3 nucleotides: TGTGCCAGCAGCCAAGATGGTTGGGACAGGGGATCCAAAAACATTCAGTACTTC. Residues: CASSQDGWDRGSKNIQYF. The rearrangement uses TRBV14 and TRBJ2-4, with 10 bases matching TRBD1. This CDR3 spans 18 amino acids. From germline, CDR1 is SGHDN and CDR2 FVKESK. V lost 0 bases, J lost 2 bases, and 7 bases stayed unmatched.

This chain joins TRBV7-3 and TRBJ2-3; D call uncertain. The CDR3 extends over 13 amino acids. Trimming left V 5 bases short and J 3 bases short, with 9 bases between. Germline V gene data show CDR1 as SGHTA and CDR2 as FQGTGA. The CDR3 reads CASSQTGTDTQYF. The CDR3 region has the DNA TGTGCCAGCAGCCAAACCGGGACAGATACGCAGTATTTT.